Shown below are 19 T cell receptor beta chains from a single sample sequenced in a study of cytomegalovirus exposure and HLA in healthy donors. TCRdb's copy holds only in-frame clones and misses some; the assay was immunoSEQ multiplex PCR. Here the sample spans over 45,000 clones, 90% to 95% being singletons. Sequenced sample: PBMCs. The receptor source for this set is a man aged 18 to 30 in good health and CMV-seronegative.

J is TRBJ2-7 and V is TRBV7-2; perhaps TRBD2 as D (5 bases). Germline V CDR1 and CDR2: SGHTA, FQGNSA. Trimming cost V 4 bases and J 1 base, with 11 bases left between them. This CDR3 is built from 14 residues. In DNA form, the CDR3 reads TGTGCCAGCAGCTACTCCGGACTGTCCTACGAGCAGTACTTC. Translated: CASSYSGLSYEQYF. Filled out from reference TRBV7-2 and TRBJ2-7, the complete variable domain reads GAGVSQSPSNKVTEKGKDVELRCDPISGHTALYWYRQSLGQGLEFLIYFQGNSAPDKSGLPSDRFSAERTGGSVSTLTIQRTQQEDSAVYLCASSYSGLSYEQYFGPGTRLTVT.

The V call is TRBV29-1, the J call TRBJ1-1; 9 nucleotides align to TRBD1. Germline CDR1 SQVTM, CDR2 ANQGSEA. V trimming: 4 bases; J trimming: 5 bases; junction bases outside the gene matches: 5. The CDR3 contains 13 residues. CDR3: CSVVRQGGTEAFF. The DNA for the CDR3 is TGCAGCGTTGTTAGACAGGGGGGGACTGAAGCTTTCTTT.

For the CDR3, the DNA is TGTGCCAGCAATCAAGCGGGAGGGTCCGTCAATGAGCAGTTCTTC. This encodes CASNQAGGSVNEQFF. The V call is TRBV6-1, the J call TRBJ2-1, with 10 bases lining up with TRBD2. V dropped 7 bases and J dropped 6; count of bases not matched to a gene: 9. CDR3 size: 15 residues. Germline V gives CDR1 MNHNS, CDR2 SASEGT.

This clone has only a few counts. The genes are TRBV25-1 and TRBJ1-3, with D possibly matching TRBD1 (5 bases). This CDR3 region has 12 residues. V lost 7 bases and J lost 7, with 11 bases in between. Germline CDR1 is MGHDK and CDR2 is SYGVNS. The CDR3: CASNGGGNTIYF. The DNA of the CDR3 is TGTGCCAGCAACGGGGGAGGGAACACCATATATTTT.

With regard to this clone: This same CDR3 is encoded by further DNA sequences in the sample. CDR3 sequence: CASSILGTGGNEQFF. The DNA for the CDR3 is TGTGCCAGTAGTATCCTCGGGACAGGGGGCAATGAGCAGTTCTTC. The V and J genes are TRBV19 and TRBJ2-1; 11 positions agree with TRBD1. The V segment lost 3 bases and the J segment 6 bases; nucleotides outside the gene matches: 4. Germline V gene lookup returns CDR1 LNHDA and CDR2 SQIVND (reference sequence). The CDR3 length is 15 residues.

This rearrangement joins TRBV28 to TRBJ2-1; 9 bases agree with TRBD2. Germline lookup yields CDR1 MDHEN and CDR2 SYDVKM. With V trimmed by 3 bases and J by 3 bases, 6 bases remained unmatched. CDR3 length: 16 residues. CDR3 coding DNA: TGTGCCAGCAGTTTGGCGGGGGGGGCCTACTACAATGAGCAGTTCTTC. Its translation is CASSLAGGAYYNEQFF.

The chain is built from TRBV7-3 and TRBJ1-3; 9 bases match TRBD1. CDR3 size: 13 residues. CDR1 is SGHTA, CDR2 FQGTGA, per germline. The V segment lost 5 bases and the J segment 8 bases; nucleotides outside the gene matches: 4. CDR3 region: CASSPRQGDTIYF. CDR3 nucleotides: TGTGCCAGCAGCCCTCGACAGGGGGACACCATATATTTT.

The rearrangement links TRBV5-5 to TRBJ2-5; TRBD1 matches 9 bases. Germline CDR1 and CDR2: SGHKS and YYEKEE (reference sequence). J lost 4 bases, V lost 4 bases, and 5 bases had no gene match. The CDR3 is 14 amino acids. The CDR3, as DNA: TGTGCCAGCAGCAAAGTGGGACAGGGAGAGACCCAGTACTTC. As protein: CASSKVGQGETQYF.

V and J are TRBV27 and TRBJ2-7; 10 positions match TRBD2. The V gene's germline CDR1 is MNHEY and CDR2 SMNVEV (reference sequence). J lost 0 bases, V lost 3 bases, and 11 bases had no gene match. The CDR3 spans 18 residues. CDR3 sequence reads: CASSFQGLAEPTSYEQYF. CDR3 sequence (DNA): TGTGCCAGCAGTTTCCAAGGACTAGCGGAACCGACCTCCTACGAGCAGTACTTC.

The V gene is TRBV6-5, the J gene TRBJ2-1; tentative D call: TRBD2 (5 bases). The germline V gene encodes CDR1 MNHEY and CDR2 SVGAGI. The CDR3 has 13 amino acids. Trimming cost V 5 bases and J 7 bases, with 12 bases left between them. The CDR3 DNA follows: TGTGCCAGCAGTCCCGAGGGCCTGAATGAGCAGTTCTTC. It encodes CASSPEGLNEQFF.

The rearrangement uses TRBV12-5 and TRBJ2-1, with D maybe TRBD2 (6 bases). Between the trimmed V and J ends, which lost 0 bases and 10 bases, there was a span of 19 bases. Germline CDR1 and CDR2: LGHNT and FRNRAP. The CDR3 length is 16 residues. DNA for the CDR3: TGTGCTAGTGGTTTGGTAACCGGGACTTACACCCGGGAGCAGTTCTTC. It encodes CASGLVTGTYTREQFF.

This sequence joins TRBV6-1 and TRBJ2-6, with D tentatively TRBD1 (5 bases). Germline V gene lookup returns CDR1 MNHNS and CDR2 SASEGT. The V end was cut by 6 bases, the J end by 0 bases, with 6 bases between. The CDR3 sequence is 14 residues long. In DNA, the CDR3 is TGTGCCAGCAGGACAGTCTCTGGGGCCAACGTCCTGACTTTC. Its translation: CASRTVSGANVLTF.

V gene TRBV27 combines with J gene TRBJ2-7, with TRBD1 identical over 8 bases. This CDR3 contains 15 residues. Germline V CDR1 and CDR2: MNHEY, SMNVEV (reference sequence). Trimming at V came to 2 bases and at J to 4 bases, leaving 7 bases not matched to a gene. CDR3 loop: CASSLRAGGGYEQYF. CDR3 coding DNA: TGTGCCAGCAGTTTACGGGCAGGGGGCGGATACGAGCAGTACTTC.

The rearrangement uses TRBV6-5 and TRBJ1-2; TRBD1 aligns across 9 bases. Germline V CDR1 and CDR2: MNHEY, SVGAGI. The junction had 6 bases not matched to a gene; V was cut back by 4 bases and J by 6 bases. This CDR3 comprises 14 residues. CDR3 residues: CASSFDRGTNGYTF. As DNA, the CDR3 is TGTGCCAGCAGTTTCGACAGGGGGACCAATGGCTACACCTTC.

The chain carries TRBV4-1 and TRBJ2-7; 10 positions match TRBD1. V trimming: 1 base; J trimming: 3 bases; junction bases outside the gene matches: 3. The CDR3 has 15 residues. Looked up from germline, CDR1 is MGHRA and CDR2 is YSYEKL. CDR3 loop: CASSQARDRGYEQYF. The CDR3 nucleotides are TGCGCCAGCAGCCAAGCTCGGGACAGGGGCTACGAGCAGTACTTC.

The V and J genes are TRBV9 and TRBJ2-7; tentative D call: TRBD2 (5 bases). V lost 7 bases to trimming and J lost 7 bases, with 12 bases between them. The CDR3 runs 11 residues. CDR1 and CDR2 (germline): SGDLS, YYNGEE. The DNA of the CDR3 is TGTGCCAGCGGCTTGGGCGGGGAGCAGTACTTC. It yields the protein CASGLGGEQYF.

The chain combines TRBV21-1 with TRBJ2-7; the DNA was not compared with TRBD2, the D call given in the table. TRBV21-1 is flagged as a pseudogene. This CDR3 has 17 residues. CDR3 residues: CASSKAGLTGDRYEQYF. The DNA of the CDR3 is TGTGCCAGCAGCAAAGCGGGTTTAACGGGAGATAGGTACGAGCAGTACTTC.

V and J are TRBV6-4 and TRBJ2-1; 7 positions agree with TRBD2. Germline values: CDR1 MRHNA, CDR2 SNTAGT. The CDR3 consists of 15 residues. V lost 6 bases and J lost 6; bases outside the gene matches: 11. CDR3 coding DNA: TGTGCCAGCAGGCTCTCCGCGGGAGAGGCCAATGAGCAGTTCTTC. This translates into CASRLSAGEANEQFF.

This chain uses TRBV28 with TRBJ2-7; D is unclear. The CDR3 spans 14 residues. The ends were cut back, 3 bases at V and 0 bases at J, with 9 bases in the middle. CDR1 and CDR2 (germline): MDHEN, SYDVKM. As DNA, the CDR3 is TGTGCCAGCAGTTTGACGGAGAGCTCCTACGAGCAGTACTTC. It translates to CASSLTESSYEQYF.